One TCR beta chain is described in this entry. These data originate in a study of blood T cell repertoires in COVID-19. Whole-study context: The analysed material was cDNA or gDNA that came from T cells, B-cell-depleted T cells, or PBMCs.

Authors' processing steps: Estimation of nucleated cell counts relied on the amplification of reference gene primers. The data were produced by immunoSEQ multiplex PCR, yet TCRdb's version contains in-frame clones alone and is incomplete. V, J and clone size derive from that table, while D and trimming were established from the DNA sequence. Here the sample spans a few hundred thousand clones, about 90% being singletons. The study recruited exposed participants who had met a COVID-19 case within 2 weeks before entry. The germline V and J ends were trimmed by 1 base and 5 bases, with 9 bases remaining between them. Per germline, CDR1 MGHDK and CDR2 SYGVNS. This CDR3 has 14 residues.

This chain joins TRBV25-1 and TRBJ2-1; unclear D gene. The sequence was obtained from a woman aged 45 to 65 who had been exposed to COVID-19. Input material: PBMCs or T cells enriched from blood (not recorded which). The CDR3 sequence: CASSESSINNEQFF. Written as DNA, the CDR3 is TGTGCCAGCAGTGAATCGTCTATCAACAATGAGCAGTTCTTC.